There are a few counts of the clone carrying this T cell receptor beta chain. Produced via immunoSEQ multiplex PCR; TCRdb's table is partial and in-frame only. The repertoire has fewer than 150,000 clones, about 90% of them found once; the top ten carry about 18%. This record comes from a study of blood T cell repertoires in COVID-19. V dropped 6 bases and J dropped 0; count of bases not matched to a gene: 1. CDR1 and CDR2 from the germline V gene are SGHTA and FQGTGA. This CDR3 has 15 residues. The chain is built from TRBV7-3 and TRBJ2-1, with TRBD2 matching over 11 bases. The sequence was obtained from a woman aged 50 to 60 who had recovered from COVID-19. Sequencing used peripheral blood. The CDR3 loop is CASSTSGGSYNEQFF. DNA of the CDR3: TGTGCCAGCAGTACTAGCGGGGGCTCCTACAATGAGCAGTTCTTC.